This record concerns one TCR beta chain sequence. The CDR3 consists of 17 residues. The V gene's germline CDR1 is KGHSH and CDR2 LQKENI. V lost 3 bases, J lost 4 bases, and 9 bases stayed unmatched. The data belong to a study of blood T cell repertoires in COVID-19. Study context: Samples came from the United States, Italy and Spain, spanning acute and convalescent COVID-19. PBMCs, B-cell-depleted T cells, or T cells were the source of the cDNA or gDNA that made up the material.

The authors' processing: It was from reference gene primer amplification that nucleated cell counts were estimated. The table came from immunoSEQ multiplex PCR; TCRdb's copy has only in-frame clones and leaves some out. D and trimming were read from the DNA, whereas the V and J calls and clone size are those reported in that table. The sample lists approximately 220,000 clones, 80% to 90% occurring once. The sequence was collected from a woman in her forties or fifties who had been exposed to COVID-19. The V gene is TRBV18, the J gene TRBJ1-4; 9 bases are a match to TRBD1. Sequencing was carried out using PBMCs or T cells enriched from blood (not recorded which). CDR3 coding DNA: TGTGCCAGCTCACCCAAGGACAGGGGCCTCCTTAATGAAAAACTGTTTTTT. It encodes CASSPKDRGLLNEKLFF.